This T cell receptor (beta chain) was profiled in a study of T cell clonality in common variable immunodeficiency. Looked up from germline, CDR1 is DFQATT and CDR2 is SNEGSKA (reference sequence). The CDR3 consists of 19 residues. Trimming cost V 6 bases and J 5 bases; bases outside gene matches: 26. With regard to this clone: The antigen remains unidentified. The read comes to an end 3 residues before the CDR3 does, leaving the germline J gene to fill in the end.

The table came from immunoSEQ multiplex PCR; TCRdb's copy has only in-frame clones and leaves some out. This repertoire holds roughly 34,000 clones, and none appear only once. General study points: CVID subjects shared fewer TCRbeta clones than healthy controls did. Fewer deletions and N-nucleotide insertions were reportedly seen in common variable immunodeficiency TCR beta sequences. CVID subjects had higher TCRbeta clonality than healthy controls, most marked in about a third.

This receptor was obtained from a person aged 18 to 70 in good health. V is TRBV20-1 and J is TRBJ2-7, with 9 bases matching TRBD1. The sample taken for sequencing was peripheral blood mononuclear cells. The sequenced part of the CDR3 DNA is TGCAGTGCCGGAGATTTAGGGACAGGGAGGTTACAGAGCAACAACGAG. This translates into CSAGDLGTGRLQSNNE. The CDR3 in its entirety is CSAGDLGTGRLQSNNEQYF.